Listed below are T cell receptor beta chains from one sample, sequenced in a study of T cell responses to AZD1222 COVID-19 vaccine. Sequenced by immunoSEQ multiplex PCR; TCRdb stores in-frame clones only, minus some. The table has 75,000 to 100,000 clones, about 92% seen once. Here the sequenced sample was peripheral blood, taken on day 0 of AZD1222 vaccination. The receptors originated from an adult in good health. Each CDR3 is given with its conserved first and last residue.

V gene	J gene	CDR3 protein
TRBV18	TRBJ1-2	CASSPKPQGRLLPNYGYTF
TRBV6-6	TRBJ2-2	CASSLGNTGELFF
TRBV6-5	TRBJ1-6	CASRGQGRSSPLHF
TRBV19	TRBJ2-2	CASSMVLNTGELFF
TRBV7-9	TRBJ1-6	CASSRGYRGSPLHF
TRBV12-3/TRBV12-4	TRBJ2-7	CASSSGGYEQYF
TRBV24-1	TRBJ1-2	CATSDPTGEGGYTF
TRBV30	TRBJ1-4	CAWKFATNEKLFF
TRBV27	TRBJ2-7	CASSKDRDLYEQYF
TRBV12-3/TRBV12-4	TRBJ1-1	CASNVQGRTEAFF
TRBV6-2/TRBV6-3	TRBJ2-5	CASSYAETQYF
TRBV6-2/TRBV6-3	TRBJ1-2	CASSLPRGADYGYTF
TRBV11-1	TRBJ2-5	CASSPDLAETQYF
TRBV15	TRBJ1-5	CATSSEGAPSQPQHF
TRBV14	TRBJ2-6	CASSSRKYSGANVLTF
TRBV7-2	TRBJ1-1	CASSRRVNTEAFF
TRBV3-1/TRBV3-2	TRBJ2-5	CASSQKGTGIRETQYF
TRBV4-2	TRBJ2-1	CASSQDIYGASGSYNEQFF
TRBV14	TRBJ2-6	CASTPRANVLTF
TRBV29-1	TRBJ2-2	CSVGQGAPGELFF
TRBV30	TRBJ2-2	CAWSVGRARDTGELFF
TRBV6-2/TRBV6-3	TRBJ1-1	CASTPGGTGNTEAFF
TRBV6-5	TRBJ2-3	CASSQGGGRTDTQYF
TRBV23-1	TRBJ2-2	CASSHHGSRSNTGELFF
TRBV7-9	TRBJ2-3	CASSYQGLATDTQYF
TRBV7-6	TRBJ2-7	CASSPREGSSYEQYF
TRBV3-1/TRBV3-2	TRBJ1-6	CASSQSGQSSYNSPLHF
TRBV6-2/TRBV6-3	TRBJ2-7	CASSQQRYEQYF
TRBV7-3	TRBJ2-3	CASSYGTSGTDTQYF
TRBV29-1	TRBJ1-1	CSVVQGIEAFF
TRBV28	TRBJ1-3	CASRGGDPASGNTIYF
TRBV7-2	TRBJ1-2	CASSLYPRYQTNYGYTF
TRBV6-5	TRBJ2-7	CASSLPSYEQYF
TRBV28	TRBJ1-3	CASSLGGRGNTIYF
TRBV11-2	TRBJ2-1	CASSLEGDGLDEQFF
TRBV3-1/TRBV3-2	TRBJ1-1	CASSQPRRGAFF
TRBV30	TRBJ1-1	CAWRTLNTEAFF
TRBV7-2	TRBJ1-3	CASSLTNGNTIYF
TRBV27	TRBJ1-5	CASSLTGGAYQPQHF
TRBV4-1	TRBJ1-1	CASSQEPGAPFQAFF
TRBV28	TRBJ2-3	CASIERAGGTDTQYF
TRBV4-3	TRBJ2-1	CASSQDPNSGRNEQFF